The present T cell receptor beta chain was sequenced within a study of cytomegalovirus exposure and HLA in healthy donors. Overall study findings and caveats: In a later analysis, V- and J-gene trimming of beta chains associated with a DCLRE1C missense variant, replicated independently.

Amplification used 60 Vbeta primers and 13 Jbeta primers. The assay was immunoSEQ multiplex PCR, and TCRdb's table has in-frame clones only and misses some. This table has some 120,000 clones, approximately 15% appearing once. In its sample, this clone was seen a few times. The antigen is undetermined. From germline, CDR1 is MDHEN and CDR2 SYDVKM. There are 13 residues in the CDR3. The V and J ends lost 5 bases and 6 bases, in that order; junction bases with no gene match: 4. V gene TRBV28 combines with J gene TRBJ2-5; 9 positions agree with TRBD1. Material: PBMCs. This sequence originates from a woman aged 18-29 years in good health and CMV-seronegative. Written as DNA, the CDR3 is TGTGCCAGCAGTAACAGGGGGCCACAGACCCAGTACTTC. Protein product: CASSNRGPQTQYF.